The clone carrying this T cell receptor (beta chain) was found once. These data come from a study of blood T cell repertoires in COVID-19. This table comes from immunoSEQ multiplex PCR, and its TCRdb copy is limited to in-frame clones, with some not included. Of about 300,000 clones listed, around 92% are singletons. Germline loops: CDR1 LGHNA, CDR2 YSLEER. V lost 0 bases and J lost 4, with 13 bases in between. There are 16 residues in the CDR3. The TCR sequence derives from a woman younger than 45 with COVID-19, enrolled during active disease. The sequenced sample was peripheral blood. V usage is TRBV4-3 and J usage is TRBJ1-3; the D gene is possibly TRBD1 (6 bases). Written as DNA, the CDR3 is TGCGCCAGCAGCCAAGATTTGGCAGGGGCCGGAAACACCATATATTTT. Amino acid sequence: CASSQDLAGAGNTIYF.